The rows below give T cell receptor beta chains drawn from one sample of a study of shared clonotypes between healthy human individuals. Assay: immunoSEQ multiplex PCR; the TCRdb copy retains only in-frame clones and omits some. Among over 1.4 million clones, more than 95% were seen once, and the ten largest hold approximately 1%. Sequencing was carried out using naive CD4+ T cells sorted from blood. Receptor source: a man aged 25-45 years in good health. The CDR3 runs from the conserved cysteine through the conserved F or W. The order of the fields is clone size, V gene, J gene, D gene, CDR3 protein, CDR3 DNA. The D gene is left open where the match is weak. Clone sizes are given selectively: once, few, many, or a class where the clone is expanded.

abundance: NA
v_gene: TRBV28
j_gene: TRBJ1-2
d_gene: NA
CDR3aa: CASSRDASYGYTF
CDR3nt: TGTGCCAGCAGCCGGGACGCCTCCTATGGCTACACCTTC

abundance: NA
v_gene: TRBV18
j_gene: TRBJ1-2
d_gene: TRBD1
CDR3aa: CASSQKRQGGAYGYTF
CDR3nt: TGTGCCAGCTCACAAAAAAGACAGGGGGGAGCGTATGGCTACACCTTC

abundance: NA
v_gene: TRBV29-1
j_gene: TRBJ2-3
d_gene: NA
CDR3aa: CSVETGTDTQYF
CDR3nt: TGCAGCGTTGAAACAGGGACAGATACGCAGTATTTT

abundance: NA
v_gene: TRBV29-1
j_gene: TRBJ2-1
d_gene: TRBD2
CDR3aa: CSVPGLPANEQFF
CDR3nt: TGCAGCGTCCCGGGACTACCTGCCAATGAGCAGTTCTTC

abundance: NA
v_gene: TRBV11-2
j_gene: TRBJ2-1
d_gene: NA
CDR3aa: CASSLEGGSSYNEQFF
CDR3nt: TGTGCCAGCAGCTTAGAAGGCGGTAGCTCCTACAATGAGCAGTTCTTC

abundance: NA
v_gene: TRBV29-1
j_gene: TRBJ2-1
d_gene: TRBD1
CDR3aa: CSVGQDYNEQFF
CDR3nt: TGCAGCGTCGGACAGGACTACAATGAGCAGTTCTTC

abundance: NA
v_gene: TRBV18
j_gene: TRBJ1-2
d_gene: TRBD1
CDR3aa: CATQDRINGYTF
CDR3nt: TGTGCCACCCAGGACAGGATTAATGGCTACACCTTC

abundance: NA
v_gene: TRBV14
j_gene: TRBJ2-3
d_gene: TRBD2
CDR3aa: CASSRSGRPDTQYF
CDR3nt: TGTGCCAGCAGCCGTAGCGGGAGGCCAGATACGCAGTATTTT

abundance: NA
v_gene: TRBV11-3
j_gene: TRBJ2-1
d_gene: NA
CDR3aa: CASSLAASRGDEQFF
CDR3nt: TGTGCCAGCAGTCTAGCCGCAAGCAGGGGCGATGAGCAGTTCTTC

abundance: NA
v_gene: TRBV27
j_gene: TRBJ2-2
d_gene: TRBD2
CDR3aa: CASSRFGLAGVSTGELFF
CDR3nt: TGTGCCAGCAGTCGATTCGGACTAGCGGGAGTTTCCACCGGGGAGCTGTTTTTT

abundance: once
v_gene: TRBV2
j_gene: TRBJ2-5
d_gene: NA
CDR3aa: CARRRGNQETQYF
CDR3nt: TGTGCCAGACGCAGGGGAAACCAAGAGACCCAGTACTTC

abundance: NA
v_gene: TRBV27
j_gene: TRBJ2-7
d_gene: TRBD2
CDR3aa: CASSSLSGTSYEQYF
CDR3nt: TGTGCCAGCAGTTCCCTTAGCGGGACCTCCTACGAGCAGTACTTC

abundance: NA
v_gene: TRBV7-3
j_gene: TRBJ2-3
d_gene: NA
CDR3aa: CASSPWPGGDTQYF
CDR3nt: TGTGCCAGCAGCCCTTGGCCCGGAGGGGATACGCAGTATTTT

abundance: NA
v_gene: TRBV11-2
j_gene: TRBJ2-7
d_gene: NA
CDR3aa: CASSLGTGPTYEQYF
CDR3nt: TGTGCCAGCAGCTTAGGTACAGGACCAACCTACGAGCAGTACTTC

abundance: NA
v_gene: TRBV10-1
j_gene: TRBJ2-7
d_gene: NA
CDR3aa: CASSGPAGGNEQYF
CDR3nt: TGCGCCAGCAGCGGACCCGCAGGCGGGAACGAGCAGTACTTC